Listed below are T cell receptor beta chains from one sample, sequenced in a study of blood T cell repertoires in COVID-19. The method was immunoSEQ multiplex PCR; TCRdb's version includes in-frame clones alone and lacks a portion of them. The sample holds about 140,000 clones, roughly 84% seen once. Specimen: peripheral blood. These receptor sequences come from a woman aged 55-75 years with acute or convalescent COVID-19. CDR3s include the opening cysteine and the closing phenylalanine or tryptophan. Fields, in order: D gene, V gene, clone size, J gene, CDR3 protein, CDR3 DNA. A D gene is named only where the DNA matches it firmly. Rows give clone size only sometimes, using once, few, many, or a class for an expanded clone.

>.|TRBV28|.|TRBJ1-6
CASSSNEGRNSPLHF
TGTGCCAGCAGTTCCAACGAGGGTCGGAATTCACCCCTCCACTTT
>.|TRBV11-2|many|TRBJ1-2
CASSPYGADRYGYTF
TGTGCCAGCAGCCCGTATGGGGCAGATCGCTATGGCTACACCTTC
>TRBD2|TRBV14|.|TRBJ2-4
CASSQGGLINIQYF
TGTGCCAGCAGCCAAGGGGGACTAATAAACATTCAGTACTTC
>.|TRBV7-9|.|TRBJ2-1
CASSLGAFPSSYNEQFF
TGTGCCAGCAGCTTAGGGGCGTTTCCCTCCTCCTACAATGAGCAGTTCTTC
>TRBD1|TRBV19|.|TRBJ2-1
CASSANGRDRAYNEQFF
TGTGCCAGTAGTGCTAACGGCCGGGACAGGGCCTACAATGAGCAGTTCTTC
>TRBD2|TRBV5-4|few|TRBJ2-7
CASSSKTSGGAWYEQYF
TGTGCCAGCAGCTCGAAGACTAGCGGGGGGGCGTGGTACGAGCAGTACTTC
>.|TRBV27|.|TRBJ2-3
CASSFINLAGTDTQYF
TGTGCCAGCAGTTTTATTAACCTCGCGGGCACAGATACGCAGTATTTT
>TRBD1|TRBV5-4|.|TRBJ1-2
CASSLRQGNYGYTF
TGTGCCAGCAGCTTGCGACAGGGAAACTATGGCTACACCTTC
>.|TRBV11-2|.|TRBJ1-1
CASSFRGYTEAFF
TGTGCCAGCAGCTTTCGGGGATACACTGAAGCTTTCTTT
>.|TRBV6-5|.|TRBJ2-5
CASSDSIIDRETQYF
TGTGCCAGCAGTGACTCTATAATCGATAGAGAGACCCAGTACTTC
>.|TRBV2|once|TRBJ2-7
CASSDGRGGFEQYF
TGTGCCAGCAGCGATGGTAGGGGGGGGTTCGAGCAGTACTTC
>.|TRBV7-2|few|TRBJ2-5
CASEGGETQYF
TGTGCCAGCGAGGGAGGAGAGACCCAGTACTTC
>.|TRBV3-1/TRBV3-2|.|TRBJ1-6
CASSRRAGDNSPLHF
TGTGCCAGCAGCCGCCGCGCAGGGGATAATTCACCCCTCCACTTT
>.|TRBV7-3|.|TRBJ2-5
CASSPRGGWETQYF
TGTGCCAGCAGCCCAAGGGGGGGTTGGGAGACCCAGTACTTC
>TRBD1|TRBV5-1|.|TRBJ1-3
CASSPPQGASGNTIYF
TGCGCCAGCAGCCCACCTCAGGGGGCCTCTGGAAACACCATATATTTT
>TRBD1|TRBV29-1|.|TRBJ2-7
CSVDGQGGTYEQYF
TGCAGCGTGGATGGACAGGGGGGAACCTACGAGCAGTACTTC
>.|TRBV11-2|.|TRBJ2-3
CASSLDRLDGTDTQYF
TGTGCCAGCAGCTTAGATAGGCTAGACGGCACAGATACGCAGTATTTT
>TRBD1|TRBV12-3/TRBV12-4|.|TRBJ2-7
CASTIGTESKQYF
TGTGCCAGCACCATTGGGACAGAATCGAAGCAGTACTTC
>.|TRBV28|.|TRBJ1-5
CASSLRSAGLSNQPQHF
TGTGCCAGCAGTTTAAGGTCTGCGGGGCTTAGCAATCAGCCCCAGCATTTT
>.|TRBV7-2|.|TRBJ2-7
CASSLAARPSGEQYF
TGTGCCAGCAGCTTAGCGGCAAGGCCTTCGGGCGAGCAGTACTTC
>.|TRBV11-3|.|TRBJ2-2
CASSFSQGYGELFF
TGTGCCAGCAGCTTTTCGCAGGGGTACGGGGAGCTGTTTTTT
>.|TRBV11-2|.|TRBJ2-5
CASSLQSTRGGTQYF
TGTGCCAGCAGCTTACAGTCGACTAGGGGGGGGACCCAGTACTTC
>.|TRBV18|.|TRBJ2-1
CASSRGDEQFF
TGTGCCAGCTCACGGGGCGATGAGCAGTTCTTC